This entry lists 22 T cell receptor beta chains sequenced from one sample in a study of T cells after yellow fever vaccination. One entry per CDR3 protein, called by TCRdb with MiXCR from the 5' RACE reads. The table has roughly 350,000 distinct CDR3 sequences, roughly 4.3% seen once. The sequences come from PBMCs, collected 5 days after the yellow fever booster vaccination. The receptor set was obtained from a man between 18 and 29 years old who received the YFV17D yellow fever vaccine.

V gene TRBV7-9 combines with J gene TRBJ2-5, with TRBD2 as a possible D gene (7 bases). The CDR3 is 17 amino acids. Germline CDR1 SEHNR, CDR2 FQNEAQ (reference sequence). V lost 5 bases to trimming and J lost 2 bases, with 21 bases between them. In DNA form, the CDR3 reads TGTGCCAGCAGCCCCCAGTTCGGGGGGCAGGGTCAAGAGACCCAGTACTTC. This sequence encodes CASSPQFGGQGQETQYF.

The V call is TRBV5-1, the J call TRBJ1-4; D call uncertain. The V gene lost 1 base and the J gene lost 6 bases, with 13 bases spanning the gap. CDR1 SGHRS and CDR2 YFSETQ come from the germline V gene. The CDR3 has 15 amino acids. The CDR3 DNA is TGCGCCAGCAGCTTGTATGGGTTTAAGGATGAAAAACTGTTTTTT. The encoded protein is CASSLYGFKDEKLFF.

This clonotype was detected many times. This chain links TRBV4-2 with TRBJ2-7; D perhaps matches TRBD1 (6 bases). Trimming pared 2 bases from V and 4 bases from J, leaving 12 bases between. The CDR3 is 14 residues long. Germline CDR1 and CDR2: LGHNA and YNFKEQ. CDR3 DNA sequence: TGTGCCAGCAGCCAACGGCAGGGGTATTACGAGCAGTACGTC. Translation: CASSQRQGYYEQYV.

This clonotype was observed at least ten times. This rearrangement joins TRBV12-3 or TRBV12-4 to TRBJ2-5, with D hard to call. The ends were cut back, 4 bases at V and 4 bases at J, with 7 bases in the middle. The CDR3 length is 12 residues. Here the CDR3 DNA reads TGTGCCAGCAGTTCCGGGCTAGAGACCCAGTACTTC. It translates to CASSSGLETQYF.

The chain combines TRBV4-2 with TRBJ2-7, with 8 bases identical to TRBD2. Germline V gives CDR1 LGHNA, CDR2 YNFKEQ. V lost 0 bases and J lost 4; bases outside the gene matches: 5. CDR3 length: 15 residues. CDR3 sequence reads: CASSQDAAGGYEQYF. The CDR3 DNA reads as TGTGCCAGCAGCCAAGACGCCGCGGGGGGATACGAGCAGTACTTC.

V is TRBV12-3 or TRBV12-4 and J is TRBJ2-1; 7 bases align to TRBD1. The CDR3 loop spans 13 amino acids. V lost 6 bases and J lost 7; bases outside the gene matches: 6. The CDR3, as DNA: TGTGCCAGCAGGAACAGGGGAAATAATGAGCAGTTCTTC. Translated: CASRNRGNNEQFF.

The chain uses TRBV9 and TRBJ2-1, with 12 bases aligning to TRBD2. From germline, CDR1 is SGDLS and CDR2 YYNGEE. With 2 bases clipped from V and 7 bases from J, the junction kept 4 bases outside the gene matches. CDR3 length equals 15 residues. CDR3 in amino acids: CASSVTSGGLNEQFF. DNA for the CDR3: TGTGCCAGCAGCGTCACTAGCGGGGGGCTTAATGAGCAGTTCTTC.

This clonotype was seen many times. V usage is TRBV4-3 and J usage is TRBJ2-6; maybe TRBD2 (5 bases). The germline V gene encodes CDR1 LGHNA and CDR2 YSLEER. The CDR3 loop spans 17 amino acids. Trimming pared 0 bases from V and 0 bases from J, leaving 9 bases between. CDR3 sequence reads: CASSQEQRDSGANVLTF. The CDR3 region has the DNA TGCGCCAGCAGCCAAGAACAGAGGGACTCTGGGGCCAACGTCCTGACTTTC.

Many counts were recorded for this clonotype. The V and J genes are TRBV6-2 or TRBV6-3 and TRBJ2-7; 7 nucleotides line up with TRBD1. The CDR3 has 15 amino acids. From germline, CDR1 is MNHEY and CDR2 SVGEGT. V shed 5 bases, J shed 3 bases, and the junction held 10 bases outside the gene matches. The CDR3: CASSGYRGFLYEQYF. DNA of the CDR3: TGTGCCAGCAGTGGCTACAGGGGATTCCTCTACGAGCAGTACTTC.

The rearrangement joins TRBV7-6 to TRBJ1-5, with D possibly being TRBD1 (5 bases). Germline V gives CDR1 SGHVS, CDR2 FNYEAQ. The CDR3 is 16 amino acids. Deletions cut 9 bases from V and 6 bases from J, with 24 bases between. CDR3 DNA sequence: TGTGCCAGGTACGAAACCGGGACGGCCTCCAGTCAGCCCCAGCATTTT. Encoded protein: CARYETGTASSQPQHF. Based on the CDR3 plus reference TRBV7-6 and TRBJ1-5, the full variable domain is GAGVSQSPRYKVTKRGQDVALRCDPISGHVSLYWYRQALGQGPEFLTYFNYEAQQDKSGLPNDRFSAERPEGSISTLTIQRTEQRDSAMYRCARYETGTASSQPQHFGDGTRLSIL.

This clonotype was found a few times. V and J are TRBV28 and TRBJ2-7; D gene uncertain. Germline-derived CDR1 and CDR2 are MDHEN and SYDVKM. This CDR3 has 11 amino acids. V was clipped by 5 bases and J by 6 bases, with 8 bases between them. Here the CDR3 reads CASSGRFEQYV. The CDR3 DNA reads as TGTGCCAGCAGTGGACGTTTCGAGCAGTACGTC.

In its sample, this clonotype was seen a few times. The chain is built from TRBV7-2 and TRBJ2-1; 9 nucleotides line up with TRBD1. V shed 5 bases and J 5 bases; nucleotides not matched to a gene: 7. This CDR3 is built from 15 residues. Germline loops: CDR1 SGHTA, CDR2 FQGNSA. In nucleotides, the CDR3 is TGTGCCAGCAGCCACCGGGACAGGGAGGACAATGAGCAGTTCTTC. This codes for CASSHRDREDNEQFF. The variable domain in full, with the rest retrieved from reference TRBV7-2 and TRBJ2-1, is GAGVSQSPSNKVTEKGKDVELRCDPISGHTALYWYRQSLGQGLEFLIYFQGNSAPDKSGLPSDRFSAERTGGSVSTLTIQRTQQEDSAVYLCASSHRDREDNEQFFGPGTRLTVL.

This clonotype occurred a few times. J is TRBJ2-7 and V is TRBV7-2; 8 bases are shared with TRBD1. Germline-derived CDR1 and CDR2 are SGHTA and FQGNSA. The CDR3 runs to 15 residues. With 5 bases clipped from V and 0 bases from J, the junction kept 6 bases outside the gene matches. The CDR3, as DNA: TGTGCCAGCAGCGTCCGACAGGGGATCTCCTACGAGCAGTACTTC. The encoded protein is CASSVRQGISYEQYF. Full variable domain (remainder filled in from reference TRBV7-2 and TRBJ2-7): GAGVSQSPSNKVTEKGKDVELRCDPISGHTALYWYRQSLGQGLEFLIYFQGNSAPDKSGLPSDRFSAERTGGSVSTLTIQRTQQEDSAVYLCASSVRQGISYEQYFGPGTRLTVT.

CDR3 in DNA: TGTGCCAGCAGTTTTACCGGCGAAAGCAATCAGCCCCAGCATTTT. Its translation: CASSFTGESNQPQHF. The V call is TRBV27, the J call TRBJ1-5; D unresolved. CDR1 is MNHEY, CDR2 SMNVEV, per germline (reference sequence). V lost 3 bases and J lost 1, with 10 bases in between. This CDR3 has 15 residues.

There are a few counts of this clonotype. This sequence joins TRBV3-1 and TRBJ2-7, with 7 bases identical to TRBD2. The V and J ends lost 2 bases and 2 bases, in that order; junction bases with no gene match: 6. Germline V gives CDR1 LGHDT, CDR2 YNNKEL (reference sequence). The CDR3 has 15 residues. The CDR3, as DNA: TGTGCCAGCAGCCAATGGAGGGGAGGGGCCTACGAGCAGTACGTC. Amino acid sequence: CASSQWRGGAYEQYV.

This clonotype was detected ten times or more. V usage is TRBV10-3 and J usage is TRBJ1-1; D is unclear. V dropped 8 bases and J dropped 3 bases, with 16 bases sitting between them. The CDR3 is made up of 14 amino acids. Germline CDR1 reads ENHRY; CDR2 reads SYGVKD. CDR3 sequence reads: CAIAPIYADTEAFF. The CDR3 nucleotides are TGTGCCATCGCGCCAATCTACGCGGACACTGAAGCTTTCTTT.

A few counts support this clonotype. The CDR3 DNA is TGTGCCAGCAGCGTAAAATGGAACGGGGGGGCCTTTGGCACAGATACGCAGTATTTT. Amino acids: CASSVKWNGGAFGTDTQYF. The chain is built from TRBV9 and TRBJ2-3, with 8 bases fitting TRBD2. V dropped 1 base and J dropped 1; count of bases not matched to a gene: 14. The CDR3 covers 19 residues. The germline V gene encodes CDR1 SGDLS and CDR2 YYNGEE.

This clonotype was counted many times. CDR3 region: CSVWSGPRNTEAFF. DNA for the CDR3: TGCAGCGTTTGGAGCGGGCCCCGGAACACTGAAGCTTTCTTT. V usage is TRBV29-1 and J usage is TRBJ1-1; D ambiguous. With 5 bases removed from V and 1 base from J, the gap between germline ends came to 14 bases. Germline loops: CDR1 SQVTM, CDR2 ANQGSEA. This CDR3 region has 14 residues.

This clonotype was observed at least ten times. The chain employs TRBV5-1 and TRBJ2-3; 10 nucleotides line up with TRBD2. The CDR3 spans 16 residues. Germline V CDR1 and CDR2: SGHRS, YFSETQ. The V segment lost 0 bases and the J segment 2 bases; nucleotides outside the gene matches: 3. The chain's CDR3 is CASSLALAGVTDTQYF. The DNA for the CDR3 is TGCGCCAGCAGCTTGGCCCTAGCGGGGGTCACAGATACGCAGTATTTT.

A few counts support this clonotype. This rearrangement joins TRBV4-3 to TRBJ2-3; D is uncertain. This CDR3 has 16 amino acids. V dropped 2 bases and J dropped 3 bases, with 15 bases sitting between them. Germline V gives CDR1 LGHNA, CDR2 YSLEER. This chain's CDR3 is CASSQFWQEGTDTQYF. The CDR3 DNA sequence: TGCGCCAGCAGCCAATTCTGGCAGGAAGGGACAGATACGCAGTATTTT.

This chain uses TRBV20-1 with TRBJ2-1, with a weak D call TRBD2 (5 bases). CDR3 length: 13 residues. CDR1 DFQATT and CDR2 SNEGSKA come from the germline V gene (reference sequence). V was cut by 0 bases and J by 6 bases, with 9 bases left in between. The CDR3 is CSARDPGVNEQFF. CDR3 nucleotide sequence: TGCAGTGCTAGAGACCCCGGGGTCAATGAGCAGTTCTTC.

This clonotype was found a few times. The CDR3 coding sequence is TGCGCCAGCAGCTTGGACCCATGGGGTTGGTCGGTGAACACTGAAGCTTTCTTT. Protein product: CASSLDPWGWSVNTEAFF. The chain combines TRBV5-1 with TRBJ1-1, with D uncertain. CDR1 and CDR2 (germline): SGHRS, YFSETQ. This CDR3 contains 18 residues. V lost 0 bases to trimming and J lost 0 bases, with 18 bases between them. Together with reference TRBV5-1 and TRBJ1-1, the CDR3 gives the full variable domain: KAGVTQTPRYLIKTRGQQVTLSCSPISGHRSVSWYQQTPGQGLQFLFEYFSETQRNKGNFPGRFSGRQFSNSRSEMNVSTLELGDSALYLCASSLDPWGWSVNTEAFFGQGTRLTVV.